This TCR beta chain was sequenced for a study of T cell responses to AZD1222 COVID-19 vaccine. Points from the study as a whole: In all cases, repertoires were sampled only after the peak T cell response. Donors were largely white British and mainly female; clonal diversity was possibly underestimated.

The germline CDR1 and CDR2 sequences are SEHNR and FQNEAQ (reference sequence). Trimming left V 3 bases short and J 0 bases short, with 20 bases between. CDR3 size: 19 residues. Generated by immunoSEQ multiplex PCR, the TCRdb table keeps only in-frame clones and is missing some. The sample contains around 83,000 clones, about 84% of which appear only once. A remark on this clone: Its antigen is undetermined.

Material: peripheral blood, obtained on day 0 of AZD1222 vaccination. The TCR originated in an adult in good health. The rearrangement links TRBV7-9 to TRBJ1-4, with D possibly TRBD1 on 6 matching bases. This CDR3 is CASSFGGQGVAATNEKLFF. The CDR3 bases are TGTGCCAGCAGCTTCGGGGGGCAGGGTGTAGCGGCAACTAATGAAAAACTGTTTTTT.